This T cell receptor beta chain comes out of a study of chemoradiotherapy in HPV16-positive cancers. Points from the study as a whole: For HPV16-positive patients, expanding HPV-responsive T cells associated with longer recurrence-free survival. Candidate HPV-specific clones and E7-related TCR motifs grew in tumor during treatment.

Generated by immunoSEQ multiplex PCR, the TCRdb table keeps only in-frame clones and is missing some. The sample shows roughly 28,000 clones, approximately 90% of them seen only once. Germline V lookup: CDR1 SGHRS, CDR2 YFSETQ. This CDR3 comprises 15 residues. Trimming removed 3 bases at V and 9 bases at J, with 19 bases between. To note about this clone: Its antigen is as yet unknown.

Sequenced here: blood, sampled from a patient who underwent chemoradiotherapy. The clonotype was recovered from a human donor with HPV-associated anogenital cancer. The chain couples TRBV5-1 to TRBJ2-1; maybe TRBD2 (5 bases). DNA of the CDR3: TGCGCCAGCAGCTGGGTGCGGGCTACTGCGATTGAGCAGTTCTTC. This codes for CASSWVRATAIEQFF.